This TCR beta chain appears in the sequencing data of a study of CD8+CD57+ T cells in acquired aplastic anemia. Background on the study: When averaged, DNA from sorted CD4+ and CD8+ cells came to 2.5 to 4 ug.

Genomic DNA served as template for TCR beta VDJ and CDR3 profiling. TCRdb redid the calling of the reads with MiXCR, one entry per CDR3 protein. This table holds about 100,000 distinct CDR3 sequences, approximately 48% found once. The germline CDR1 and CDR2 sequences are MGHDK and SYGVNS. Trimming left V 2 bases short and J 4 bases short, with 8 bases between. The CDR3 runs 14 residues. V gene TRBV25-1 combines with J gene TRBJ1-4; no firm D call. This clonotype was obtained from a human donor in good health, serving as a control. Sequenced: sorted CD4+, CD8+, or CD8+CD57+ T cells (not recorded which) from PBMCs. CDR3 coding DNA: TGTGCCAGCAGTGAACACACTAATAATGAAAAACTGTTTTTT. Protein product: CASSEHTNNEKLFF.